These 9 T cell receptor beta chains were all obtained from the same sample, sequenced in a study of blood T cell repertoires in COVID-19. Sequencing used immunoSEQ multiplex PCR; TCRdb keeps in-frame clones, though not all of them. Among more than 200,000 clones listed, 65% to 85% were seen once. Sequenced sample: peripheral blood. These receptors all come from a man in his forties with acute or convalescent COVID-19.

With regard to this clone: Other DNA sequences of this sample code for an identical CDR3. The chain links TRBV29-1 to TRBJ1-2; D is perhaps TRBD1 (6 bases). This CDR3 is built from 12 residues. V lost 6 bases to trimming and J lost 5 bases, with 13 bases between them. The germline V gene has CDR1 SQVTM and CDR2 ANQGSEA. In nucleotides, the CDR3 is TGCAGCGTGGGCGACAGGTTGTATGGCTACACCTTC. This translates into CSVGDRLYGYTF.

This chain links TRBV5-8 with TRBJ1-1; D might be TRBD1 (5 bases). Trimming took 0 bases from V and 0 from J, leaving 15 bases between them. From germline, CDR1 is SGHTS and CDR2 YDEGEE. The CDR3 totals 17 residues. CDR3 bases: TGTGCCAGCAGCTTGGCGGGGGAGCGGAATATGAACACTGAAGCTTTCTTT. Amino acids: CASSLAGERNMNTEAFF.

This chain links TRBV3-1 (or the pseudogene TRBV3-2) with TRBJ1-1, with D unclear. CDR3 length: 13 amino acids. Looked up from germline, CDR1 is LGHDT and CDR2 is YNNKEL (reference sequence). The V and J ends lost 4 bases and 4 bases respectively, with 10 bases between them. CDR3 protein: CASSRLLGTEAFF. Here the CDR3 DNA reads TGTGCCAGCAGCCGACTTTTGGGCACTGAAGCTTTCTTT.

The J gene is TRBJ2-7, the V gene TRBV7-9; D may be TRBD2 (6 bases). The V and J ends lost 3 bases and 6 bases respectively, with 12 bases between them. This CDR3 region has 13 residues. CDR1 SEHNR and CDR2 FQNEAQ come from the germline V gene (reference sequence). The chain's CDR3 is CASSLIAGTEQYF. CDR3 DNA sequence: TGTGCCAGCAGCTTGATCGCGGGAACCGAGCAGTACTTC. The full variable domain, completed using reference TRBV7-9 and TRBJ2-7, is DTGVSQNPRHKITKRGQNVTFRCDPISEHNRLYWYRQTLGQGPEFLTYFQNEAQLEKSRLLSDRFSAERPKGSFSTLEIQRTEQGDSAMYLCASSLIAGTEQYFGPGTRLTVT.

This clone was detected only a few times. The rearrangement links TRBV5-1 to TRBJ2-1, with D tentatively TRBD2 (6 bases). Trimming pared 3 bases from V and 4 bases from J, leaving 14 bases between. The CDR3 covers 15 residues. Germline values: CDR1 SGHRS, CDR2 YFSETQ. CDR3 sequence (DNA): TGCGCCAGCAGCTCCCGACTAGGGGATTACAATGAGCAGTTCTTC. Translated, it gives CASSSRLGDYNEQFF.

V and J are TRBV5-1 and TRBJ2-5, with D possibly being TRBD2 (6 bases). V lost 3 bases to trimming and J lost 7 bases, with 19 bases between them. CDR1 is SGHRS and CDR2 is YFSETQ in the germline V gene. The CDR3 has 15 amino acids. CDR3 region: CASSSPGGQGGTQYF. The CDR3, as DNA: TGCGCCAGCAGCTCCCCGGGCGGGCAGGGAGGGACCCAGTACTTC.

As for this clone: Relative to the germline gene, one junction end is altered; a read error may explain this. V usage is TRBV27 and J usage is TRBJ1-1; possibly TRBD1 for D (6 bases). Germline V gene sequence: CDR1 MNHEY, CDR2 SMNVEV (reference sequence). The CDR3 runs 13 residues. Here the CDR3 reads CASSFGRTARAIF. The DNA for the CDR3 is TGTGCCAGCAGTTTCGGGAGGACAGCCCGAGCTATCTTT.

The genes are TRBV7-2 and TRBJ2-7; D unclear. Trimming removed 0 bases at V and 0 bases at J, with 9 bases between. CDR3 size: 15 residues. Germline V gene data show CDR1 as SGHTA and CDR2 as FQGNSA. The CDR3 bases are TGTGCCAGCAGCTTAGCAGCTAGTTCCTCCTACGAGCAGTACTTC. It translates to CASSLAASSSYEQYF.

The chain is built from TRBV10-3 and TRBJ2-7; a weak D match, TRBD2 (6 bases). This CDR3 region has 13 residues. V was cut by 0 bases and J by 12 bases, with 15 bases left in between. Germline values: CDR1 ENHRY, CDR2 SYGVKD. CDR3 in DNA: TGTGCCATCAGTGAGTCGACGGAGGGGTTGCCGTACTTC. It yields the protein CAISESTEGLPYF.